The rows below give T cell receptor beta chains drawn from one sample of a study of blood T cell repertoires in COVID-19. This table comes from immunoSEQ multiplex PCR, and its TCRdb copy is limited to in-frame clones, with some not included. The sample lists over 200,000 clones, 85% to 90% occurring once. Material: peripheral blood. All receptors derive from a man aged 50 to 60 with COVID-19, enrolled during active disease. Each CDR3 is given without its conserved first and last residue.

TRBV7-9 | ASSTKTGGPSYEQY
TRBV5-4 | ASSNTTGTGETQY
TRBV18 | ASSPLVAGFFEQF
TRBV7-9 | ASSKTGSGTEAF
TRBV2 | ASSERDRGRNEQF
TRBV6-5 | ASSRDRDTEAF
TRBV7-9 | ASSFQPGQQSYEQY
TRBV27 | ASSPRRQGTGFSYEQY
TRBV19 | ASSINREGKNSRELF
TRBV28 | ASSPSGTEYGYT
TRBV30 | AWSPGGSGANVLT
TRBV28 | ASSFPRDTEAF
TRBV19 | ASSIAGGSGNTIY
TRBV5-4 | ASSNDGGEVGSPLH
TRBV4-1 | ASSQDPSIGELF
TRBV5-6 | ASSRDFMSSYEQY
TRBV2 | ASARGLGSTGELF
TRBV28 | ASSSGLRGEQF
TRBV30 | AWSPRGQGWTEAF
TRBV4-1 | ASSQDRGASGSLREQY
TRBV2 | ASLGSLGTQY
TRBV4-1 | ASSHLLGQGNTGELF
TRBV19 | ASSSSGRNYEQY
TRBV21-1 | ASSQRGGGRTTNEKLF
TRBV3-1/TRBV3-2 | ASSQRTSGRNTGELF
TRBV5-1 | ASSSTGDRHGYT